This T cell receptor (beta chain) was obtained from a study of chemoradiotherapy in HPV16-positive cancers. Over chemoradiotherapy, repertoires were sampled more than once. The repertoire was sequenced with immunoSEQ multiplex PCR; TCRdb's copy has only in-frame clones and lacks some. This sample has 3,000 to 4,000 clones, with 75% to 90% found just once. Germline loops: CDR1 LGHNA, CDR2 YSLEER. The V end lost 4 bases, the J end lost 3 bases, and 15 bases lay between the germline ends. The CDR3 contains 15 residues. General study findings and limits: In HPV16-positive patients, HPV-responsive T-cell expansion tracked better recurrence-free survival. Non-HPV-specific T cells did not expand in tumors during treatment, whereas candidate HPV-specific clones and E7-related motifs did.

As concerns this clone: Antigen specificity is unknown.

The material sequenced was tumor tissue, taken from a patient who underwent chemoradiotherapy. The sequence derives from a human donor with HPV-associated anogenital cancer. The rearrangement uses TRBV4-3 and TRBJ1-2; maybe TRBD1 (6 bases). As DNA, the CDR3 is TGCGCCAGCAGCCCCAACAGGGTTTCGGACTATGGCTACACCTTC. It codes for CASSPNRVSDYGYTF.